These 7 T cell receptor beta chains were sequenced from one sample in a study of T-cell reconstitution after alpha-beta-depleted transplantation in children. During its preparation, the TCRbeta library received unique molecular identifiers. TCRdb itself ran the PCR reads through MiXCR, one entry per CDR3 protein. The sample records approximately 800,000 distinct CDR3 sequences, 15% to 20% being singletons. The starting material was PBMCs, mostly from graft donor cells, obtained 360 days after TCRalphabeta/CD19-depleted stem cell transplant. Source of these receptors: a male patient between 10 and 17 years old who had a stem cell transplant for acute lymphoblastic leukemia, so the T cells may come from the graft donor.

This sequence joins TRBV2 and TRBJ1-6; D gene ambiguous. The CDR3 runs 13 residues. Germline lookup yields CDR1 SNHLY and CDR2 FYNNEI. V lost 0 bases to trimming and J lost 10 bases, with 7 bases between them. DNA for the CDR3: TGTGCCAGCAGTGAAGCCTGGGTGTCACCCCTCCACTTT. It translates to CASSEAWVSPLHF.

The table lists this clonotype with many counts. The rearrangement uses TRBV5-1 and TRBJ2-6, with TRBD1 matching 10 bases. This CDR3 is 16 amino acids long. Germline CDR1 and CDR2: SGHRS and YFSETQ. With V trimmed by 9 bases and J by 0 bases, 6 bases remained unmatched. The CDR3 coding sequence is TGCGCCACCAGGACAGGGGGGTCCTCTGGGGCCAACGTCCTGACTTTC. Translation gives CATRTGGSSGANVLTF.

This clonotype came up a few times. The genes are TRBV3-1 and TRBJ2-1; TRBD1 agrees at 7 bases. The CDR3 totals 17 residues. Germline V gene sequence: CDR1 LGHDT, CDR2 YNNKEL (reference sequence). Trimming cost V 6 bases and J 5 bases; bases outside gene matches: 16. Here the CDR3 DNA reads TGTGCCAGCAGGGCCAGGGGGTCCCAGATCTATAACAATGAGCAGTTCTTC. Translating gives CASRARGSQIYNNEQFF.

This clonotype was observed a handful of times. The chain recombines TRBV4-1 with TRBJ2-5; 9 bases agree with TRBD2. In germline, CDR1 is MGHRA, CDR2 YSYEKL. The CDR3 has 15 amino acids. V shed 1 base, J shed 5 bases, and the junction held 5 bases outside the gene matches. CDR3 in DNA: TGCGCCAGCAGCCAAGGTCTAGCGGGGTTGGAGACCCAGTACTTC. Translation: CASSQGLAGLETQYF.

This chain links TRBV15 with TRBJ1-2, with 8 bases that match TRBD1. CDR1 is LNHNV and CDR2 is YYDKDF in the germline V gene (reference sequence). V trimming: 4 bases; J trimming: 9 bases; junction bases outside the gene matches: 10. The CDR3 is 14 amino acids. The CDR3 DNA reads TGTGCCACCAGCACCCCTACTAGACAGGGGAGCTACACCTTC. Amino acid sequence: CATSTPTRQGSYTF.

The chain carries TRBV6-5 and TRBJ1-2; D may be TRBD1 (6 bases). Germline V gene sequence: CDR1 MNHEY, CDR2 SVGAGI. Trimming removed 5 bases from V and 4 bases from J, with 17 bases in between. The CDR3 covers 15 residues. CDR3 DNA: TGTGCCAGCAGTACGGATAACGGGGGCCCCTATGGCTACACCTTC. Protein sequence: CASSTDNGGPYGYTF.

V and J are TRBV12-3 or TRBV12-4 and TRBJ2-7; 9 bases match TRBD1. The V segment lost 3 bases and the J segment 0 bases; nucleotides outside the gene matches: 12. The CDR3 is made up of 18 amino acids. The CDR3 bases are TGTGCCAGCAGTTTTGGACGGACCGGGACAGGGTTCTCCTACGAGCAGTACTTC. It is translated as CASSFGRTGTGFSYEQYF.